This entry is about one TCR beta chain. The antigen is unknown. CDR3 length: 16 amino acids. In germline, CDR1 is PRHDT, CDR2 FYEKMQ (reference sequence). Germline trimming cut 4 bases from V and 7 bases from J; bases unmatched to any gene: 12. The PCR had 60 Vbeta and 13 Jbeta primers. The data were produced by immunoSEQ multiplex PCR, yet TCRdb's version contains in-frame clones alone and is incomplete. The table has about 210,000 clones, 78% seen once; the top ten hold about 0.47%. This sample was included in a study of cytomegalovirus exposure and HLA in healthy donors. Study findings and constraints: Overall, 164 TCR beta chains were annotated as cytomegalovirus-associated.

The chain has TRBV13 and TRBJ2-1; 8 nucleotides agree with TRBD2. The source of this sequence is a boy aged 10-17 years in good health and CMV-seronegative. The sequenced material came from PBMCs. The CDR3 sequence is CASSSVVGLVRNEQFF. The DNA of the CDR3 is TGTGCCAGCAGCTCTGTGGTGGGACTAGTTAGAAATGAGCAGTTCTTC.